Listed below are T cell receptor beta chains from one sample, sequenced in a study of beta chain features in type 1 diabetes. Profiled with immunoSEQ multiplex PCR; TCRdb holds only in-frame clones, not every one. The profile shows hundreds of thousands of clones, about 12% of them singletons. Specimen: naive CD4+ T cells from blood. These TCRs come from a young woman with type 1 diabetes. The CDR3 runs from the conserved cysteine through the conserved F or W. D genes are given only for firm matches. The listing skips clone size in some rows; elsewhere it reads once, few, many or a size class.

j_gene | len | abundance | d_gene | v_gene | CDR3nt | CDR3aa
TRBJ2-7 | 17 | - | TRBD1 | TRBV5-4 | TGTGCCAGCAGCTTGGAGACAGGGTCCGTGTTTGTCTACGAGCAGTACTTC | CASSLETGSVFVYEQYF
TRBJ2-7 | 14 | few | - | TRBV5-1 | TGCGCCAGCAGTTTCCAGTGGAGAGGAAACGAGCAGTACTTC | CASSFQWRGNEQYF
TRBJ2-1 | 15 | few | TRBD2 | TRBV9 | TGTGCCAGCAGCGATCGGGGGACTAGCTCGAGTGAGCAGTTCTTC | CASSDRGTSSSEQFF
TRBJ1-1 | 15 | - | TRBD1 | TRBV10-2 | TGCGCCAGCAGTGATGGGACAGGTTTGAACACTGAAGCTTTCTTT | CASSDGTGLNTEAFF
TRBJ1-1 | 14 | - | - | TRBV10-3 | TGTGCCATCAGATTAACAGGGAGTAACACTGAAGCTTTCTTT | CAIRLTGSNTEAFF
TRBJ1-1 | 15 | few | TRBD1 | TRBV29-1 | TGCAGCGTTGAAGACCAAAACTGGACAGGTTATTTGGCTTTCTTT | CSVEDQNWTGYLAFF
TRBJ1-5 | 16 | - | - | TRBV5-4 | TGTGCCAGCAGCTTGGATGGCGTTCAGGGAAACCAGCCCCAGCATTTT | CASSLDGVQGNQPQHF
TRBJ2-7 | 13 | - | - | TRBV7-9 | TGTGCCAGCAGCTTTAATGGAGCGGACGAGCAGTACTTC | CASSFNGADEQYF
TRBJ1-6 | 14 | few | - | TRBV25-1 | TGTGCCAGCAGTGAGGCAGGCTATAATTCACCCCTCCACTTT | CASSEAGYNSPLHF
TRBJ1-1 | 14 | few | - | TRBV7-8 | TGTGCCAGCAGCTTCGACAGGTTGAACACTGAAGCTTTCTTT | CASSFDRLNTEAFF
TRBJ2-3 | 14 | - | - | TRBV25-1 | TGTGCCAGCAGTGATCCCACTCACACAGATACGCAGTATTTT | CASSDPTHTDTQYF
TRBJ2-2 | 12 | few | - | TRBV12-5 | TGTGCTAGTGGTTCCGTGAGCGGGGAGCTGTTTTTT | CASGSVSGELFF
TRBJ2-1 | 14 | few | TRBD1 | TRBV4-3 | TGCGCCAGCAGCCGACAAGACAGGGACAATGAGCAGTTCTTC | CASSRQDRDNEQFF
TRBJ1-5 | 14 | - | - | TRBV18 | TGTGCCAGCTCATCTGGGACATCGGGGCAGCCCCAGCATTTT | CASSSGTSGQPQHF
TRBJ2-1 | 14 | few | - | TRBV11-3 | TGTGCCAGCAGCCCCCGACAGACGTACAATGAGCAGTTCTTC | CASSPRQTYNEQFF
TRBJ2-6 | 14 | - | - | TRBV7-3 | TGTGCCAGCAGACCCAGCTCTGGGGCCAACGTCCTGACTTTC | CASRPSSGANVLTF
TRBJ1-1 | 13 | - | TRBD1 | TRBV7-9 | TGTGCCAGCAGCTTAGAGGGGAGACAGGGTCCCTTCTTT | CASSLEGRQGPFF
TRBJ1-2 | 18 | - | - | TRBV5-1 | TGCGCCAGCACCGCAGACGCCTCTGGCAGGGGTAAAGCGGTACGCTACACCTTC | CASTADASGRGKAVRYTF
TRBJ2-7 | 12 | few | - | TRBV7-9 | TGTGCCAGCAGACGACAGGAAGGCGAGCAGTACTTC | CASRRQEGEQYF
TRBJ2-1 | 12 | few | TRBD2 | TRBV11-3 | TGTGCCAGCAGCTTAGAAGCGGGACCCCAGTTCTTC | CASSLEAGPQFF
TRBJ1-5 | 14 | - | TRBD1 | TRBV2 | TGTGCCAGCAAGACGACAGGGGGCGGTCAGCCCCAGCATTTT | CASKTTGGGQPQHF
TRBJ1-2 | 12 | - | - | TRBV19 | TGTGCCAGCACGGCCGTAGCCCACGGCTACACCTTC | CASTAVAHGYTF
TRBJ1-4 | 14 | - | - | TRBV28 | TGTGCCAGCAGTTTAATTGCCGGGAACGAAAAACTGTTTTTT | CASSLIAGNEKLFF
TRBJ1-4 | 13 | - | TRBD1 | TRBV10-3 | TGTGCCATCAGTGCCACAGGGGAGGAAAAACTGTTTTTT | CAISATGEEKLFF
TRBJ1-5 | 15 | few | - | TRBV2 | TGTGCCAGCAGCTTCGGACAGACAGGCAATCAGCCCCAGCATTTT | CASSFGQTGNQPQHF
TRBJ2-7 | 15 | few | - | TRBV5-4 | TGTGCCAGCAGCTTGAATAAGGGACATACCTACGAGCAGTACTTC | CASSLNKGHTYEQYF
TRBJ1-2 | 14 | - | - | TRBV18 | TGTGCCAGCTCACCGGGAAGAGACAGTTATGGCTACACCTTC | CASSPGRDSYGYTF
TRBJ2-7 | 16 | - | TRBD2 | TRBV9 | TGTGCCAGCAGCGCAAGGACTAGCGGGAGCTCCTACGAGCAGTACTTC | CASSARTSGSSYEQYF
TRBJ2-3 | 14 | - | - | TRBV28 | TGTGCCAGCAGTATCAACAGGGGAGGAGATACGCAGTATTTT | CASSINRGGDTQYF
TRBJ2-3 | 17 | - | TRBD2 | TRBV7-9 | TGTGCCAGCAGCTTAGCGTGGGATAGCGGGAGTACAGATACGCAGTATTTT | CASSLAWDSGSTDTQYF
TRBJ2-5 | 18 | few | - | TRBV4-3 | TGCGCCAGCAGCCCAGGGGCTAAGAGGGATGGCCGAGGGGAGACCCAGTACTTC | CASSPGAKRDGRGETQYF
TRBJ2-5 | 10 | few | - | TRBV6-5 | TGTGCCAGCGGTCCCCGGGACCAGTACTTC | CASGPRDQYF
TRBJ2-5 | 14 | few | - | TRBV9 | TGTGCCAGCAGCGTATTACCAGAACAAGAGACCCAGTACTTC | CASSVLPEQETQYF
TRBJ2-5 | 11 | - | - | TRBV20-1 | TGCAGTGGGCGGATGAAAGAGACCCAGTACTTC | CSGRMKETQYF
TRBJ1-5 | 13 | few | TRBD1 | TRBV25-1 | TGTGCCTCGTCCCGGGACAGGGGGCAGCCCCAGCATTTT | CASSRDRGQPQHF
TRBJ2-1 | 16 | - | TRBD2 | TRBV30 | TGTGCCTGGAGTGTATGGGTAGCGGGACGGTACAATGAGCAGTTCTTC | CAWSVWVAGRYNEQFF
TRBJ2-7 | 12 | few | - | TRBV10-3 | TGTGCCATCAGTGAACTAGACTACGAGCAGTACTTC | CAISELDYEQYF
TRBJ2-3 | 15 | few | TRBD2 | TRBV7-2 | TGTGCCAGCAGCTTATTAGCGGGACCCACAGATACGCAGTATTTT | CASSLLAGPTDTQYF
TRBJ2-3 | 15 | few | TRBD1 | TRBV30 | TGTGCCTGGAGTGAACAGGGGGTTCGCACAGATACGCAGTATTTT | CAWSEQGVRTDTQYF
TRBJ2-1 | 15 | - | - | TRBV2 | TGTGCCAGCAGTTCCGGCGGAAGCTCCTACAATGAGCAGTTCTTC | CASSSGGSSYNEQFF
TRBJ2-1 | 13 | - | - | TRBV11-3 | TGTGCCAGCAGCTCGCTAGCTGTGAATGAGCAGTTCTTC | CASSSLAVNEQFF
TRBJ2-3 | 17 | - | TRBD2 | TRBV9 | TGTGCCAGCAGCGCCAGGGAGCGGGGGCCTAGCACAGATACGCAGTATTTT | CASSARERGPSTDTQYF
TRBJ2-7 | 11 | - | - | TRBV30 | TGTGCCTTACAGGGTTTTGGCGAGCAGTACTTC | CALQGFGEQYF
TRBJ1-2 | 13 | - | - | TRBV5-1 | TGCGCCAGCAGCTCAGCGGGTGACTATGGCTACACCTTC | CASSSAGDYGYTF
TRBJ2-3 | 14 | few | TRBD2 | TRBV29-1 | TGCAGCGCTCTACTAGCGGGAAGCACAGATACGCAGTATTTT | CSALLAGSTDTQYF
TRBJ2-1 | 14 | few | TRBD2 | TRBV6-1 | TGTGCCAGCGGTCCTAGCGGGGTTTTTAATGAGCAGTTCTTC | CASGPSGVFNEQFF
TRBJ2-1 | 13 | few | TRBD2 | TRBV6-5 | TGTGCCAGCAGTTACCTCCTAGCGGAGTCTCAGTTCTTC | CASSYLLAESQFF
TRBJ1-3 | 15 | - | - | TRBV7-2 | TGTGCCAGCAGCTTAGTGGGGGGCTCTGGAAACACCATATATTTT | CASSLVGGSGNTIYF
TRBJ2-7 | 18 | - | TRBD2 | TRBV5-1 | TGCGCCAGCAGCAAGGGGGAAGTAGCGGGAGGGCTGCCCTACGAGCAGTACTTC | CASSKGEVAGGLPYEQYF
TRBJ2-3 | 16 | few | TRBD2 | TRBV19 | TGTGCCAGTTGTAAGACTAGCGGGAGTGTGACAGATACGCAGTATTTT | CASCKTSGSVTDTQYF